Each of the 18 T cell receptor beta chains below was sequenced from the same sample in a study of blood T cells in healthy people across ages. Combining a sample-barcoded 5' primer with a J-beta primer mix, a second PCR ran for roughly 6 to 12 cycles. TCRdb independently ran MiXCR on the 5' RACE reads; one entry per CDR3 protein. The profile shows 380,000 or so distinct CDR3 sequences, about 52% of them singletons. The specimen sequenced was blood. The receptors were sampled from a man between 60 and 75 years old in good health.

The chain couples TRBV2 to TRBJ2-5; TRBD2 matches at 10 bases. CDR1 SNHLY and CDR2 FYNNEI come from the germline V gene. Losses at the gene ends were 1 base for V and 5 bases for J; bases not matched to a gene: 4. This CDR3 is 15 amino acids long. The CDR3 region is CASSEGAGGRETQYF. CDR3 bases: TGTGCCAGCAGTGAAGGAGCGGGGGGGAGGGAGACCCAGTACTTC.

The chain joins TRBV6-1 to TRBJ2-7; D assignment may be TRBD1 or TRBD2 (5 bases each). The length of the CDR3 is 15 residues. Trimming took off 5 bases at V and 3 bases at J, with 17 bases between the two ends. The germline V gene has CDR1 MNHNS and CDR2 SASEGT. The CDR3, as DNA: TGTGCCAGCAGTCTTGAGGGGTCAGCCAACTACGAGCAGTACTTC. Protein product: CASSLEGSANYEQYF.

This CDR3 reads CASSFIGPDTQYF. In nucleotides, the CDR3 is TGTGCCAGCAGTTTCATTGGCCCAGATACGCAGTATTTT. The chain joins TRBV12-3 or TRBV12-4 to TRBJ2-3; D remains unclear. Between the trimmed V and J ends, which lost 3 bases and 4 bases, there was a span of 8 bases. The CDR3 runs to 13 residues.

In the case of this clonotype: Relative to the germline gene, one junction end is altered; a read error may explain this. The genes are TRBV11-2 and TRBJ2-1, with 7 bases aligning to TRBD2. The CDR3 is 17 residues long. From germline, CDR1 is SGHAT and CDR2 FQNNGV. The CDR3 sequence: CASSLGPPAGSYNEQVF. For the CDR3, the DNA is TGTGCCAGCAGCTTAGGCCCTCCAGCGGGGTCCTACAATGAGCAGGTCTTC.

The chain uses TRBV20-1 and TRBJ2-5; 10 bases are shared with TRBD2. The DNA end is more similar to TRBJ2-7, so the J call may be wrong. The length of the CDR3 is 15 residues. In germline, CDR1 is DFQATT, CDR2 SNEGSKA (reference sequence). As DNA, the CDR3 is TGCAGTGCAGGCATTCCGGGACTAGCGCGTTACGAGCAGTACTTC. Translated, it gives CSAGIPGLARYEQYF.

The gene calls are TRBV12-3 or TRBV12-4 and TRBJ1-2; 11 nucleotides align to TRBD1. The CDR3 is 13 amino acids. The trim removed 4 bases at V and 8 bases at J, leaving 3 bases unmatched. The CDR3 DNA sequence: TGTGCCAGCAGTTGGGACAGGGGGACCGGCTACACCTTC. Its protein is CASSWDRGTGYTF.

The CDR3 sequence: CASESVLNYEQYF. CDR3 DNA: TGTGCCAGCGAGTCAGTGTTGAACTACGAGCAGTACTTC. This chain connects TRBV6-1 to TRBJ2-7; no clear D. The CDR3 sequence is 13 residues long. Trimming removed 8 bases from V and 3 bases from J, with 14 bases in between. In germline, CDR1 is MNHNS, CDR2 SASEGT.

The chain employs TRBV11-2 and TRBJ1-6; tentative D call: TRBD1 (6 bases). The germline V gene has CDR1 SGHAT and CDR2 FQNNGV. The CDR3 contains 17 residues. V was pared by 5 bases and J by 0 bases, with 14 bases between. CDR3: CASSPQGRSSYNSPLHF. CDR3 sequence (DNA): TGTGCCAGCAGCCCACAGGGAAGGAGCTCCTATAATTCACCCCTCCACTTT.

This clonotype has a single count. The chain is built from TRBV6-5 and TRBJ2-1; D is ambiguous. Germline CDR1 and CDR2: MNHEY and SVGAGI. CDR3 size: 15 residues. With 5 bases removed from V and 9 bases from J, the gap between germline ends came to 20 bases. CDR3 in DNA: TGTGCCAGCAGTCTCGGCCAGATGGGGTTCGTTGAGCAGTTCTTC. It codes for CASSLGQMGFVEQFF.

This clonotype showed up just a few times. This may stem from a read error, because a much larger clone lies one nucleotide away. The V and J genes are TRBV4-2 and TRBJ2-7; weak D call: TRBD2 (6 bases). This CDR3 region has 15 residues. V lost 0 bases and J 3 bases, leaving 12 bases between the germline ends. Germline assignment: CDR1 LGHNA and CDR2 YNFKEQ. The CDR3 sequence is CASSQEPAGIYEQYF. CDR3 sequence (DNA): TGTGCCAGCAGCCAAGAACCAGCGGGCATCTACGAGCAGTACTTC.

The chain has TRBV5-1 and TRBJ2-7; D perhaps matches TRBD2 (6 bases). This CDR3 has 18 amino acids. Germline V gives CDR1 SGHRS, CDR2 YFSETQ. Trimming took off 3 bases at V and 6 bases at J, with 28 bases between the two ends. CDR3 nucleotides: TGCGCCAGCAGCTGGGGGGTTGGAGGGGCGGTGTCTCCGGTCGAGCAGTACTTC. This sequence encodes CASSWGVGGAVSPVEQYF. Filled out from reference TRBV5-1 and TRBJ2-7, the complete variable domain reads KAGVTQTPRYLIKTRGQQVTLSCSPISGHRSVSWYQQTPGQGLQFLFEYFSETQRNKGNFPGRFSGRQFSNSRSEMNVSTLELGDSALYLCASSWGVGGAVSPVEQYFGPGTRLTVT.

This chain uses TRBV2 with TRBJ2-6; tentative D call: TRBD1 (5 bases). V was clipped by 4 bases and J by 0 bases, with 10 bases between them. From germline, CDR1 is SNHLY and CDR2 FYNNEI. The CDR3 contains 16 residues. The CDR3 bases are TGTGCCAGCAGTGCAGGGCAGACCTCTGGGGCCAACGTCCTGACTTTC. Translated, it gives CASSAGQTSGANVLTF.

This chain connects TRBV29-1 to TRBJ2-1; D is possibly TRBD2 (6 bases). The germline V gene has CDR1 SQVTM and CDR2 ANQGSEA. Between the trimmed V and J ends, which lost 7 bases and 15 bases, there was a span of 13 bases. This CDR3 has 9 residues. The CDR3 coding sequence is TGCAGCGCTGGGACTGAGGGGTTCTTC. It translates to CSAGTEGFF.

This clonotype was observed a few times. J is TRBJ2-3 and V is TRBV20-1; D unresolved. Trimming pared 0 bases from V and 0 bases from J, leaving 10 bases between. The CDR3 spans 15 residues. Germline V gene lookup returns CDR1 DFQATT and CDR2 SNEGSKA (reference sequence). For the CDR3, the DNA is TGCAGTGCTAGAGATCCACTGGCTAGCACAGATACGCAGTATTTT. This gives the protein CSARDPLASTDTQYF.

This clonotype was picked up many times. The rearrangement uses TRBV7-2 and TRBJ2-5; the match to TRBD2 covers 7 bases. CDR1 and CDR2 from the germline V gene are SGHTA and FQGNSA. The CDR3 has 16 amino acids. Trimming cost V 5 bases and J 2 bases; bases outside gene matches: 11. This CDR3 reads CASSRAGLTSQETQYF. CDR3 DNA sequence: TGTGCCAGCAGCCGAGCGGGGTTAACGTCACAAGAGACCCAGTACTTC.

J is TRBJ2-5 and V is TRBV6-1, with 14 positions matching TRBD2. CDR1 and CDR2 (germline): MNHNS, SASEGT. The J segment lost 0 bases and the V segment lost 2 bases, leaving 5 bases of the junction unmatched. The CDR3 is made up of 18 amino acids. CDR3 in DNA: TGTGCCAGCAGTGAACGGACTAGCGGGGGGCCTAACCAAGAGACCCAGTACTTC. Amino acid sequence: CASSERTSGGPNQETQYF.

The chain combines TRBV25-1 with TRBJ2-3; 9 positions agree with TRBD2. Germline V gene sequence: CDR1 MGHDK, CDR2 SYGVNS. The CDR3 spans 14 residues. With V trimmed by 6 bases and J by 6 bases, 7 bases remained unmatched. The CDR3 coding sequence is TGTGCCAGCAGCGACAGGAGCGGGAGGGATACGCAGTATTTT. This translates into CASSDRSGRDTQYF.

The V and J genes are TRBV18 and TRBJ2-1; D possibly uses TRBD1 or TRBD2 (6 bases each). The V end lost 0 bases, the J end lost 9 bases, and 9 bases lay between the germline ends. The germline V gene has CDR1 KGHSH and CDR2 LQKENI. The CDR3 consists of 13 residues. CDR3 in DNA: TGTGCCAGCTCACCACCGGGGGGCCGTGAGCAGTTCTTC. Its translation is CASSPPGGREQFF.